Each of the 12 T cell receptor beta chains below was sequenced from the same sample in a study of cytomegalovirus exposure and HLA in healthy donors. The PCR used 60 Vbeta and 13 Jbeta primers. Only in-frame clones appear in the TCRdb table, and some are missing; sequencing was by immunoSEQ multiplex PCR. The sample lists about 110,000 clones; about 70% were seen once. The sample comprised PBMCs. Every receptor here comes from a boy under 18 in good health and CMV-seronegative.

The chain uses TRBV5-1 and TRBJ2-1, with a possible D match to TRBD2 (5 bases). Trimming shortened V by 0 bases and J by 4 bases, and 14 bases separated the two germline ends. The CDR3 has 16 amino acids. Germline V gene sequence: CDR1 SGHRS, CDR2 YFSETQ. DNA for the CDR3: TGCGCCAGCAGCTTGGGGCCCGGCCCGGGGTACAATGAGCAGTTCTTC. Residues: CASSLGPGPGYNEQFF.

The CDR3 DNA follows: TGTGCCAGCAGTCCTGGGGGGGATAGCAATCAGCCCCAGCATTTT. Translation gives CASSPGGDSNQPQHF. The chain employs TRBV6-5 and TRBJ1-5; TRBD1 might be the D (5 bases). CDR1 is MNHEY and CDR2 is SVGAGI in the germline V gene. The CDR3 sequence is 15 residues long. Trimming removed 5 bases from V and 0 bases from J, with 11 bases in between.

The chain links TRBV5-1 to TRBJ1-6, with 8 positions matching TRBD1. The CDR3 covers 15 residues. The J segment lost 10 bases and the V segment lost 0 bases, leaving 6 bases of the junction unmatched. Germline V gene data show CDR1 as SGHRS and CDR2 as YFSETQ. CDR3: CASSLAQGGGSPLHF. CDR3 nucleotide sequence: TGCGCCAGCAGCTTGGCACAGGGGGGTGGATCACCCCTCCACTTT. Looking up the rest from reference TRBV5-1 and TRBJ1-6 gives the full variable domain: KAGVTQTPRYLIKTRGQQVTLSCSPISGHRSVSWYQQTPGQGLQFLFEYFSETQRNKGNFPGRFSGRQFSNSRSEMNVSTLELGDSALYLCASSLAQGGGSPLHFGNGTRLTVT.

The chain carries TRBV9 and TRBJ2-4; 11 bases fit TRBD2. The V gene's germline CDR1 is SGDLS and CDR2 YYNGEE. The CDR3 is made up of 15 amino acids. Germline trimming cut 3 bases from V and 7 bases from J; bases unmatched to any gene: 6. This chain's CDR3 is CASSGNSGGANIQYF. The CDR3 DNA sequence: TGTGCCAGCAGCGGAAATAGCGGGGGGGCCAACATTCAGTACTTC.

V and J are TRBV28 and TRBJ1-5, with a possible D match to TRBD1 (5 bases). The V end was cut by 6 bases, the J end by 6 bases, with 12 bases between. CDR1 and CDR2 (germline): MDHEN, SYDVKM. The CDR3 covers 13 residues. CDR3 DNA: TGTGCCAGCAGGGGGCAGGGTAGTCAGCCCCAGCATTTT. This sequence encodes CASRGQGSQPQHF.

This chain links TRBV6-6 with TRBJ2-7; TRBD1 aligns across 7 bases. The junction had 11 bases not matched to a gene; V was cut back by 6 bases and J by 3 bases. Germline V gives CDR1 MNHNY, CDR2 SVGAGI (reference sequence). This CDR3 has 15 residues. CDR3 protein: CASSPGTVKGYEQYF. The CDR3 DNA reads TGTGCCAGCAGCCCAGGGACAGTCAAGGGCTACGAGCAGTACTTC.

V and J are TRBV7-6 and TRBJ1-6, with 9 bases identical to TRBD1. Per the germline V gene, CDR1 is SGHVS and CDR2 is FNYEAQ. The CDR3 runs to 15 residues. The ends lost 5 bases at V and 7 bases at J; junction bases unmatched: 6. CDR3 in amino acids: CASSNTGTGNSPLHF. CDR3 coding DNA: TGTGCCAGCAGCAACACCGGGACAGGGAATTCACCCCTCCACTTT. Full variable domain (rest looked up from reference TRBV7-6 and TRBJ1-6): GAGVSQSPRYKVTKRGQDVALRCDPISGHVSLYWYRQALGQGPEFLTYFNYEAQQDKSGLPNDRFSAERPEGSISTLTIQRTEQRDSAMYRCASSNTGTGNSPLHFGNGTRLTVT.

The rearrangement links TRBV5-4 to TRBJ1-1, with a possible D match to TRBD1 (6 bases). The length of the CDR3 is 13 residues. With 4 bases removed from V and 2 bases from J, the gap between germline ends came to 9 bases. Germline CDR1 is SGHNT and CDR2 is YYREEE (reference sequence). CDR3 DNA: TGTGCCAGCAGCATGACAGGAAACACTGAAGCTTTCTTT. This codes for CASSMTGNTEAFF. Using reference TRBV5-4 and TRBJ1-1 for the parts outside the CDR3, the full variable domain is ETGVTQSPTHLIKTRGQQVTLRCSSQSGHNTVSWYQQALGQGPQFIFQYYREEENGRGNFPPRFSGLQFPNYSSELNVNALELDDSALYLCASSMTGNTEAFFGQGTRLTVV.

This clone was seen only a few times. This chain joins TRBV4-2 and TRBJ2-5; 10 bases match TRBD2. Germline V gene lookup returns CDR1 LGHNA and CDR2 YNFKEQ. The CDR3 contains 16 residues. Trimming at V came to 0 bases and at J to 7 bases, leaving 8 bases not matched to a gene. Here the CDR3 reads CASSQDLAGAGLTQYF. CDR3 nucleotide sequence: TGTGCCAGCAGCCAAGATCTAGCGGGGGCGGGTTTGACCCAGTACTTC.

CDR3 sequence (DNA): TGTGCCAGCAGCGTAAGACAGGGTCCGGTTTTCTTT. Protein sequence: CASSVRQGPVFF. The chain carries TRBV9 and TRBJ1-1; 7 nucleotides align to TRBD1. The J segment lost 13 bases and the V segment lost 1 base, leaving 7 bases of the junction unmatched. The CDR3 length is 12 residues. Germline V CDR1 and CDR2: SGDLS, YYNGEE.

The rearrangement links TRBV9 to TRBJ1-1; 12 nucleotides match TRBD1. The CDR3 length is 15 residues. CDR1 SGDLS and CDR2 YYNGEE come from the germline V gene. The V and J ends lost 2 bases and 3 bases, in that order; junction bases with no gene match: 2. CDR3 sequence: CASSVGTGGYTEAFF. The DNA for the CDR3 is TGTGCCAGCAGCGTGGGGACAGGGGGCTACACTGAAGCTTTCTTT.

V gene TRBV18 combines with J gene TRBJ2-1; maybe TRBD1 (7 bases). V dropped 6 bases and J dropped 3 bases, with 15 bases sitting between them. Germline V gene sequence: CDR1 KGHSH, CDR2 LQKENI. This CDR3 has 15 residues. CDR3 coding DNA: TGTGCCAGCTCGCCGGACAGGACTAACTACAATGAGCAGTTCTTC. The encoded protein is CASSPDRTNYNEQFF.